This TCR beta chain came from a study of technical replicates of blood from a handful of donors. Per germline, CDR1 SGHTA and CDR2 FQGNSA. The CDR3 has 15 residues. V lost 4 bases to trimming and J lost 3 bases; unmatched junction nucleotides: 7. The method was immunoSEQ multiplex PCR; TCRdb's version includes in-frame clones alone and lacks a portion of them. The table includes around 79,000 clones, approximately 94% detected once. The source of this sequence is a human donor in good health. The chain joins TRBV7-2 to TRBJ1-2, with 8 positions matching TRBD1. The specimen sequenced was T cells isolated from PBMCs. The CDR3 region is CASSSPDRGYYGYTF. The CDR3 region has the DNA TGTGCCAGCAGCTCCCCCGACAGGGGATACTATGGCTACACCTTC.